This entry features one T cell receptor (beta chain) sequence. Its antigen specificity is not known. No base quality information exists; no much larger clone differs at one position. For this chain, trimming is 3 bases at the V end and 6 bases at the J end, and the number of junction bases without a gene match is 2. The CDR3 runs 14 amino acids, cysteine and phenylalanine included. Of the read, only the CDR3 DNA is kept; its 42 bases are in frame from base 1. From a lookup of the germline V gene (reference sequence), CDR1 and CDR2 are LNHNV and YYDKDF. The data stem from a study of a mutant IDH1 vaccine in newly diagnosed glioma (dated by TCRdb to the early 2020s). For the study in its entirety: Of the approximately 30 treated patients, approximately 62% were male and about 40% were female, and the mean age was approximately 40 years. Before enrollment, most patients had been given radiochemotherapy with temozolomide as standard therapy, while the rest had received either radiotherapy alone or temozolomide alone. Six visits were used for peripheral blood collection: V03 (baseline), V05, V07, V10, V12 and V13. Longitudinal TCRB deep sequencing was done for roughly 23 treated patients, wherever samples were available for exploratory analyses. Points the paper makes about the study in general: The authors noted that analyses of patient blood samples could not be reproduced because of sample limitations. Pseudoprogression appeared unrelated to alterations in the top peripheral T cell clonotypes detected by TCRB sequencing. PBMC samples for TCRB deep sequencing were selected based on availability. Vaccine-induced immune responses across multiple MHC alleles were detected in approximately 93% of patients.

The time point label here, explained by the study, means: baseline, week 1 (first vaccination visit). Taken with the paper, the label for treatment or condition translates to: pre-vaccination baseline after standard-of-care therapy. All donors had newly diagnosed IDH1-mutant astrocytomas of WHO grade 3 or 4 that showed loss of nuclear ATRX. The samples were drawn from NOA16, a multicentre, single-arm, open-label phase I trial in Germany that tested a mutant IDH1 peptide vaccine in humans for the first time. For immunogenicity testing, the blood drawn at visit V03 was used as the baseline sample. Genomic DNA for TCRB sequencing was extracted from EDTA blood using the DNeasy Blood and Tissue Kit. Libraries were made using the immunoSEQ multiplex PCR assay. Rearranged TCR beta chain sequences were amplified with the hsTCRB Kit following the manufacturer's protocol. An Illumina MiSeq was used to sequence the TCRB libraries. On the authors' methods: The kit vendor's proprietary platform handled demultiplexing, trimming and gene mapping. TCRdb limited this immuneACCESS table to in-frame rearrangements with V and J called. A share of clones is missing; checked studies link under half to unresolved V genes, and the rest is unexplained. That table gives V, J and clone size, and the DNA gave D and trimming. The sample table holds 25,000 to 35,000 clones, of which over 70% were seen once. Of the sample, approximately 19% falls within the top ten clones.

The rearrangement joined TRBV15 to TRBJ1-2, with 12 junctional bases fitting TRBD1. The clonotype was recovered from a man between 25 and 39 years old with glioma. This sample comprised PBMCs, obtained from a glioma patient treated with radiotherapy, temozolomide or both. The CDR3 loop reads CATSRGTGGNGYTF. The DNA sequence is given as TGTGCCACCAGCAGGGGGACAGGGGGCAATGGCTACACCTTC.